Presented here are 27 T cell receptor beta chains from one specimen sequenced in a study of blood T cell repertoires in COVID-19. Method: immunoSEQ multiplex PCR; TCRdb's copy keeps in-frame clones and lacks some. The sample lists approximately 280,000 clones; roughly 89% were seen once. Specimen: peripheral blood. The receptor set was obtained from a man between 50 and 59 years old with acute or convalescent COVID-19.

V is TRBV5-1 and J is TRBJ1-3; TRBD1 might be the D (5 bases). CDR1 and CDR2 (germline): SGHRS, YFSETQ. Trimming left V 0 bases short and J 4 bases short, with 8 bases between. This CDR3 is 14 amino acids long. CDR3 nucleotide sequence: TGCGCCAGCAGCTTGGAAGGGGTCGGAAACACCATATATTTT. Its translation: CASSLEGVGNTIYF.

CDR3 protein: CASSLTREAGNTIYF. CDR3 DNA sequence: TGTGCCAGCAGCCTGACAAGGGAGGCTGGAAACACCATATATTTT. The chain is built from TRBV3-1 (or the pseudogene TRBV3-2) and TRBJ1-3; the D is unclear. Germline V gives CDR1 LGHDT, CDR2 YNNKEL (reference sequence). The CDR3 extends over 15 amino acids. V lost 4 bases and J 2 bases, leaving 12 bases between the germline ends.

Written as DNA, the CDR3 is TGCGCCAGCAGCTTGGCCTCGGTTAGCGGGGGAAATGAGCAGTTCTTC. Protein sequence: CASSLASVSGGNEQFF. The chain is built from TRBV5-1 and TRBJ2-1; 9 bases match TRBD2. The V gene's germline CDR1 is SGHRS and CDR2 YFSETQ. The length of the CDR3 is 16 residues. V shed 0 bases and J 7 bases; nucleotides not matched to a gene: 8.

This chain links TRBV6-1 with TRBJ1-2; D may be TRBD1 (5 bases). Deletions cut 1 base from V and 2 bases from J, with 8 bases between. The V gene's germline CDR1 is MNHNS and CDR2 SASEGT. The CDR3 covers 14 residues. In DNA, the CDR3 is TGTGCCAGCAGTGAAGGGGGCCCGAACTATGGCTACACCTTC. Translated: CASSEGGPNYGYTF.

This rearrangement joins TRBV11-2 to TRBJ2-1; 8 bases fit TRBD2. Germline CDR1 and CDR2: SGHAT and FQNNGV. J was trimmed by 4 bases and V by 5 bases; bases with no gene match: 7. The CDR3 is 15 residues long. The CDR3 nucleotides are TGTGCCAGCAGCCCGGGGGGGCGTTCGTACAATGAGCAGTTCTTC. Its translation is CASSPGGRSYNEQFF.

By share, this clone ranks as medium-sized. V is TRBV2 and J is TRBJ1-1; 10 nucleotides line up with TRBD1. Germline trimming cut 6 bases from V and 12 bases from J; bases unmatched to any gene: 7. Germline V gives CDR1 SNHLY, CDR2 FYNNEI. The CDR3 totals 12 residues. In nucleotides, the CDR3 is TGTGCCAGCAGAGGGACAGGGGAGGCGCCTTTCTTT. Protein sequence: CASRGTGEAPFF.

V gene TRBV6-5 combines with J gene TRBJ1-1; D perhaps matches TRBD1 (6 bases). This CDR3 is built from 14 residues. Germline CDR1 reads MNHEY; CDR2 reads SVGAGI. Trimming shortened V by 7 bases and J by 1 base, and 13 bases separated the two germline ends. CDR3 region: CASMGAGRNTEAFF. Written as DNA, the CDR3 is TGTGCCAGCATGGGGGCTGGACGGAACACTGAAGCTTTCTTT.

The chain couples TRBV6-6 to TRBJ1-5, with D possibly being TRBD1 (6 bases). CDR3 size: 16 residues. Germline V gives CDR1 MNHNY, CDR2 SVGAGI (reference sequence). V lost 2 bases and J 0 bases, leaving 11 bases between the germline ends. This CDR3 is CASSYSTGYSNQPQHF. CDR3 coding DNA: TGTGCCAGCAGTTACAGCACAGGGTATAGCAATCAGCCCCAGCATTTT.

The rearrangement joins TRBV12-5 to TRBJ1-2; TRBD1 aligns across 12 bases. This CDR3 has 18 amino acids. V lost 2 bases to trimming and J lost 4 bases; unmatched junction nucleotides: 11. Germline loops: CDR1 LGHNT, CDR2 FRNRAP. The CDR3: CASGLPKGQGALSYGYTF. CDR3 nucleotide sequence: TGTGCTAGTGGTTTGCCCAAGGGACAGGGGGCGCTAAGCTATGGCTACACCTTC.

The genes are TRBV4-1 and TRBJ1-6, with D perhaps TRBD1 (5 bases). Trimming left V 0 bases short and J 8 bases short, with 14 bases between. The CDR3 consists of 16 residues. Germline lookup yields CDR1 MGHRA and CDR2 YSYEKL. The CDR3 coding sequence is TGCGCCAGCAGCCAAGATCCAGGAGACAGATATTCACCCCTCCACTTT. It translates to CASSQDPGDRYSPLHF.

The rearrangement uses TRBV6-5 and TRBJ1-1; maybe TRBD1 (5 bases). The CDR3 loop spans 15 amino acids. The V end was cut by 4 bases, the J end by 0 bases, with 12 bases between. The germline gives CDR1 MNHEY, CDR2 SVGAGI. The CDR3 DNA sequence: TGTGCCAGCAGTTCGCAGGGCGCAATGAACACTGAAGCTTTCTTT. Encoded protein: CASSSQGAMNTEAFF.

V is TRBV24-1 and J is TRBJ2-7, with D uncertain. This CDR3 has 13 amino acids. Trimming left V 3 bases short and J 7 bases short, with 12 bases between. Germline V gene lookup returns CDR1 KGHDR and CDR2 SFDVKD. CDR3 sequence reads: CATSDGTLGEQYF. The CDR3 DNA is TGTGCCACCAGTGATGGCACCCTCGGGGAGCAGTACTTC.

The chain recombines TRBV12-3 or TRBV12-4 with TRBJ2-5, with D perhaps matching TRBD1 (7 bases). This CDR3 comprises 12 residues. Trimming removed 6 bases at V and 7 bases at J, with 12 bases between. CDR3 protein: CASSQGGGTQYF. CDR3 nucleotide sequence: TGTGCCAGCAGCCAGGGGGGCGGGACCCAGTACTTC.

J is TRBJ1-6 and V is TRBV3-1 (or the pseudogene TRBV3-2); maybe TRBD1 (5 bases). This CDR3 has 15 residues. Germline CDR1 and CDR2: LGHDT and YNNKEL (reference sequence). The V end lost 4 bases, the J end lost 6 bases, and 13 bases lay between the germline ends. CDR3 DNA sequence: TGTGCCAGCAGCCCCACATTGGGGGGTAATTCACCCCTCCACTTT. Translated: CASSPTLGGNSPLHF.

The gene calls are TRBV7-2 and TRBJ2-7, with D perhaps TRBD2 (5 bases). The V and J ends lost 3 bases and 10 bases respectively, with 13 bases between them. Germline CDR1 reads SGHTA; CDR2 reads FQGNSA. CDR3 length: 12 residues. CDR3 sequence: CASSFGLGAQYF. The CDR3 region has the DNA TGTGCCAGCAGCTTCGGCTTGGGAGCCCAGTACTTC.

The rearrangement joins TRBV15 to TRBJ1-1; D may be TRBD1 (6 bases). V lost 0 bases and J 3 bases, leaving 11 bases between the germline ends. Germline lookup yields CDR1 LNHNV and CDR2 YYDKDF (reference sequence). This CDR3 is built from 15 residues. CDR3 nucleotides: TGTGCCACCAGCAGAGATGGGGGCTGGGACACTGAAGCTTTCTTT. Translating it yields CATSRDGGWDTEAFF.

Here the CDR3 DNA reads TGTGCCAGCAGCCGTTTGTCGGAGGGGGCATGGGAGACCCAGTACTTC. It codes for CASSRLSEGAWETQYF. The V and J genes are TRBV4-2 and TRBJ2-5, with D tentatively TRBD1 (7 bases). Trimming removed 4 bases from V and 5 bases from J, with 20 bases in between. The CDR3 contains 16 residues. Germline V lookup: CDR1 LGHNA, CDR2 YNFKEQ.

The chain is built from TRBV5-8 and TRBJ1-6; 7 bases fit TRBD1. The CDR3 extends over 15 amino acids. Germline CDR1 reads SGHTS; CDR2 reads YDEGEE. The V segment lost 4 bases and the J segment 8 bases; nucleotides outside the gene matches: 9. CDR3 sequence (DNA): TGTGCCAGCAGCGTGGGACAGACGATTTATTCACCCCTCCACTTT. Translated: CASSVGQTIYSPLHF.

This chain connects TRBV7-2 to TRBJ2-1, with 7 bases lining up with TRBD1. V lost 3 bases, J lost 2 bases, and 4 bases stayed unmatched. This CDR3 comprises 15 residues. CDR1 is SGHTA, CDR2 FQGNSA, per germline. CDR3 residues: CASSFSRGPYNEQFF. The CDR3 nucleotides read TGTGCCAGCAGCTTTTCGAGGGGGCCCTACAATGAGCAGTTCTTC.

V gene TRBV7-2 combines with J gene TRBJ2-7, with 9 bases matching TRBD2. Trimming took 0 bases from V and 6 from J; bases not matched to a gene: 3. Germline CDR1 reads SGHTA; CDR2 reads FQGNSA. This CDR3 region has 14 residues. The CDR3 sequence is CASSLAWTSVEQYF. The CDR3, as DNA: TGTGCCAGCAGCTTAGCGTGGACTAGCGTCGAGCAGTACTTC.

The chain is built from TRBV6-1 and TRBJ2-2, with D maybe TRBD2 (5 bases). The CDR3 loop spans 16 amino acids. Germline CDR1 reads MNHNS; CDR2 reads SASEGT. Deletions cut 2 bases from V and 1 base from J, with 11 bases between. Written as DNA, the CDR3 is TGTGCCAGCAGTGAAAGAGGGTCCCTGAACACCGGGGAGCTGTTTTTT. Translating it yields CASSERGSLNTGELFF.

The chain uses TRBV6-5 and TRBJ2-7, with a weak D call TRBD1 (8 bases). V was cut by 0 bases and J by 7 bases, with 19 bases left in between. There are 16 residues in the CDR3. The V gene's germline CDR1 is MNHEY and CDR2 SVGAGI. The DNA for the CDR3 is TGTGCCAGCAGTTACTCCTGGACAGGGCCAGCGGGGGAGCAGTACTTC. Translated, it gives CASSYSWTGPAGEQYF.

The chain joins TRBV2 to TRBJ2-2; 7 bases are a match to TRBD1. Germline CDR1 and CDR2: SNHLY and FYNNEI. The CDR3 consists of 13 residues. Unmatched junction bases numbered 4, after V lost 6 bases and J lost 6 bases. CDR3 coding DNA: TGTGCCAGCAGGGTCGACAGGGCCGGGGAGCTGTTTTTT. This codes for CASRVDRAGELFF.

This rearrangement joins TRBV19 to TRBJ1-1, with a weak D call TRBD1 (6 bases). The germline V gene encodes CDR1 LNHDA and CDR2 SQIVND (reference sequence). V lost 6 bases and J 5 bases, leaving 19 bases between the germline ends. The CDR3 runs to 15 residues. CDR3 amino acids: CASRARLGAWTEAFF. The DNA of the CDR3 is TGTGCCAGTAGGGCGAGACTGGGGGCGTGGACTGAAGCTTTCTTT.

This clone came up once. V and J are TRBV14 and TRBJ2-3; possibly TRBD1 for D (6 bases). CDR1 and CDR2 (germline): SGHDN, FVKESK. There are 16 residues in the CDR3. The V gene lost 4 bases and the J gene lost 1 base, with 15 bases spanning the gap. CDR3: CASSPQQGWGTDTQYF. The CDR3 DNA follows: TGTGCCAGCAGCCCCCAACAGGGCTGGGGCACAGATACGCAGTATTTT.

V is TRBV30 and J is TRBJ1-1; D possibly corresponds to TRBD1 (6 bases). V lost 4 bases and J 4 bases, leaving 16 bases between the germline ends. The CDR3 spans 14 residues. From germline, CDR1 is GTSNPN and CDR2 SVGIG (reference sequence). This chain's CDR3 is CAWTPLAGATEAFF. The DNA of the CDR3 is TGTGCCTGGACCCCCTTGGCGGGGGCCACTGAAGCTTTCTTT.

The chain links TRBV11-2 to TRBJ2-7; D may be TRBD2 (5 bases). Trimming left V 3 bases short and J 1 base short, with 7 bases between. The length of the CDR3 is 13 residues. CDR1 and CDR2 from the germline V gene are SGHAT and FQNNGV. The CDR3 loop reads CASSFTGSYEQYF. CDR3 coding DNA: TGTGCCAGCAGCTTTACGGGGTCCTACGAGCAGTACTTC.